Following are 3 T cell receptor beta chains from one sample sequenced in a study of graft-versus-host responses after intestinal transplantation. These receptors are not linked to any known antigen. Measured with immunoSEQ multiplex PCR; TCRdb has only the in-frame clones, and not every one. There are 20,000 to 25,000 clones in the sample; roughly 86% occur only once, and 0.8% to 0.95% lies in the top ten. This sample comprised unstimulated CD8+ T cells sorted from spleen or lymph node cells, obtained before transplant. These receptors originate from a human donor who was the organ donor for an intestinal transplant.

The chain combines TRBV7-2 with TRBJ2-1; TRBD2 might be the D (6 bases). This CDR3 contains 15 residues. The V gene lost 5 bases and the J gene lost 3 bases, with 14 bases spanning the gap. Germline assignment: CDR1 SGHTA and CDR2 FQGNSA. The CDR3, as DNA: TGTGCCAGCAGCGTTTGGCAGGGAGGCTACAATGAGCAGTTCTTC. It encodes CASSVWQGGYNEQFF.

The rearrangement uses TRBV5-1 and TRBJ2-3; 13 bases map to TRBD2. This CDR3 contains 17 residues. In germline, CDR1 is SGHRS, CDR2 YFSETQ. The V segment lost 3 bases and the J segment 2 bases; nucleotides outside the gene matches: 6. Here the CDR3 reads CASSSGLAGAFTDTQYF. CDR3 DNA: TGCGCCAGCAGCTCAGGACTAGCGGGGGCATTCACAGATACGCAGTATTTT. The full variable domain, its missing parts supplied by reference TRBV5-1 and TRBJ2-3, is KAGVTQTPRYLIKTRGQQVTLSCSPISGHRSVSWYQQTPGQGLQFLFEYFSETQRNKGNFPGRFSGRQFSNSRSEMNVSTLELGDSALYLCASSSGLAGAFTDTQYFGPGTRLTVL.

CDR3 in DNA: TGTGCCAGCAGCTCACAATGGGGAGATGAAAAACTGTTTTTT. Its protein is CASSSQWGDEKLFF. The rearrangement uses TRBV11-3 and TRBJ1-4, with no clear D. CDR1 SGHNT and CDR2 YENEEA come from the germline V gene. V was shortened by 4 bases and J by 6 bases, with 12 bases between the two germline ends. The CDR3 consists of 14 residues. Combining the CDR3 with reference TRBV11-3 and TRBJ1-4 gives the whole variable domain EAGVVQSPRYKIIEKKQPVAFWCNPISGHNTLYWYLQNLGQGPELLIRYENEEAVDDSQLPKDRFSAERLKGVDSTLKIQPAELGDSAVYLCASSSQWGDEKLFFGSGTQLSVL.